This TCR beta chain was obtained from a study of T-cell reconstitution after alpha-beta-depleted transplantation in children. Findings and limits, study-wide: Approximately two months post-transplant, alpha-beta T cells reportedly originated from several hundred expanded graft clones. Certain patients had high TCRbeta diversity at day 60, and it came from recipient T cells and thymic progenitors that survived. Once a year had passed after transplant, T-cell counts and diversity came mostly from newly produced T cells.

CDR3 length equals 14 residues. Trimming left V 4 bases short and J 0 bases short, with 9 bases between. Germline lookup yields CDR1 LGHDT and CDR2 YNNKEL (reference sequence). The TCRbeta library incorporated unique molecular identifiers. TCRdb reprocessed the PCR reads with MiXCR, giving one entry per CDR3 protein. The sample lists under 100,000 distinct CDR3 sequences, around 15% occurring once. This clonotype was counted a few times. No antigen is known for it. The source material was PBMCs, mostly from graft donor cells, sampled 180 days after TCRalphabeta/CD19-depleted stem cell transplant. This chain uses TRBV3-1 with TRBJ2-5; D ambiguous. The origin of this receptor is a male patient aged 2 to 9 who had a stem cell transplant for acute lymphoblastic leukemia, so the T cells may come from the graft donor. CDR3: CASSPRRYQETQYF. CDR3 nucleotide sequence: TGTGCCAGCAGCCCCCGACGGTACCAAGAGACCCAGTACTTC.